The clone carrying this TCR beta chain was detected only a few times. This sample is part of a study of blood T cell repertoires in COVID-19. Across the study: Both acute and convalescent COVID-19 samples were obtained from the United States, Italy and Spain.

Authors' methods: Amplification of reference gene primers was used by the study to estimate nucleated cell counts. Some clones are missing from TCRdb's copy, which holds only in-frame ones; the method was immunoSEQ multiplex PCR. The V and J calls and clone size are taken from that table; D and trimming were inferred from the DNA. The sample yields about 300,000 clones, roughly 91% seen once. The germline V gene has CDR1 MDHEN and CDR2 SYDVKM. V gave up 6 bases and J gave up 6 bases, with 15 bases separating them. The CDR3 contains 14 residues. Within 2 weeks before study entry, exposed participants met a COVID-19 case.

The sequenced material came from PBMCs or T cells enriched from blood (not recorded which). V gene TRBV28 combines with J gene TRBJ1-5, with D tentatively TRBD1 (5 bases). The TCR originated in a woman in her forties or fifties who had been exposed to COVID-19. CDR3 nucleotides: TGTGCCAGCAGGTTGGGGGGGGGTGGTCAGCCCCAGCATTTT. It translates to CASRLGGGGQPQHF.